Following are 10 T cell receptor beta chains from one sample sequenced in a study of T cell changes during pregnancy in multiple sclerosis. Libraries were prepared by immunoSEQ multiplex PCR; TCRdb keeps only in-frame clonotypes and omits some of them. Of some 120,000 clones listed, approximately 95% are singletons. Here the sequenced sample was peripheral blood, taken before pregnancy. The receptors shown here come from a female donor with multiple sclerosis, enrolled in a pregnancy study.

This chain links TRBV11-2 with TRBJ2-1; tentative D call: TRBD2 (6 bases). This CDR3 spans 17 amino acids. Trimming removed 4 bases from V and 0 bases from J, with 16 bases in between. The V gene's germline CDR1 is SGHAT and CDR2 FQNNGV. CDR3 DNA sequence: TGTGCCAGCAGCTCTAGACTAGTCGCGACCTCCTACAATGAGCAGTTCTTC. Amino acid sequence: CASSSRLVATSYNEQFF. Looking up the rest from reference TRBV11-2 and TRBJ2-1 gives the full variable domain: EAGVAQSPRYKIIEKRQSVAFWCNPISGHATLYWYQQILGQGPKLLIQFQNNGVVDDSQLPKDRFSAERLKGVDSTLKIQPAKLEDSAVYLCASSSRLVATSYNEQFFGPGTRLTVL.

This clone was seen once. This chain joins TRBV28 and TRBJ1-4; 8 nucleotides line up with TRBD1. The junction had 7 bases not matched to a gene; V was cut back by 6 bases and J by 7 bases. Germline V gene sequence: CDR1 MDHEN, CDR2 SYDVKM. The CDR3 length is 14 residues. The CDR3 sequence is CASSLQGAREKLFF. The CDR3 DNA reads as TGTGCCAGCAGCCTTCAGGGGGCGCGTGAAAAACTGTTTTTT. The full variable domain, rest sourced from reference TRBV28 and TRBJ1-4, is DVKVTQSSRYLVKRTGEKVFLECVQDMDHENMFWYRQDPGLGLRLIYFSYDVKMKEKGDIPEGYSVSREKKERFSLILESASTNQTSMYLCASSLQGAREKLFFGSGTQLSVL.

The CDR3 bases are TGTGCCAGCAGCCTTACTATCGGGGGGTACAATGAGCAGTTCTTC. Its protein is CASSLTIGGYNEQFF. The gene calls are TRBV7-2 and TRBJ2-1; 7 bases are shared with TRBD2. Unmatched junction bases numbered 8, after V lost 5 bases and J lost 4 bases. The germline V gene encodes CDR1 SGHTA and CDR2 FQGNSA. The CDR3 totals 15 residues. The entire variable domain, with the rest obtained from reference TRBV7-2 and TRBJ2-1, is as follows: GAGVSQSPSNKVTEKGKDVELRCDPISGHTALYWYRQSLGQGLEFLIYFQGNSAPDKSGLPSDRFSAERTGGSVSTLTIQRTQQEDSAVYLCASSLTIGGYNEQFFGPGTRLTVL.

The gene calls are TRBV28 and TRBJ2-2; D unresolved. Trimming took 3 bases from V and 6 from J, leaving 8 bases between them. This CDR3 comprises 13 residues. The germline V gene has CDR1 MDHEN and CDR2 SYDVKM. CDR3 coding DNA: TGTGCCAGCAGTTTGAGTGTTCCCGGGGAGCTGTTTTTT. Amino acids: CASSLSVPGELFF.

CDR3 region: CASSLTGDTEAFF. In DNA, the CDR3 is TGTGCCAGCAGCTTGACAGGTGACACTGAAGCTTTCTTT. The V call is TRBV5-5, the J call TRBJ1-1, with a tentative D call TRBD1 (5 bases). V was trimmed by 1 base and J by 3 bases, leaving 7 bases between them. This CDR3 region has 13 residues. CDR1 SGHKS and CDR2 YYEKEE come from the germline V gene (reference sequence).

The chain carries TRBV5-6 and TRBJ2-3; D is uncertain. Germline V gene sequence: CDR1 SGHDT, CDR2 YYEEEE. This CDR3 is 14 amino acids long. V lost 5 bases and J lost 0, with 10 bases in between. The DNA of the CDR3 is TGTGCCAGCAGAGGTGAGAGGAGCACAGATACGCAGTATTTT. Amino acid sequence: CASRGERSTDTQYF.

This clone was picked up a small number of times. The chain couples TRBV5-1 to TRBJ1-6; 7 nucleotides line up with TRBD1. After removal of 5 bases from V and 6 bases from J, the junction contained 5 bases not matched to a gene. Per germline, CDR1 SGHRS and CDR2 YFSETQ. The CDR3 length is 14 residues. The CDR3 nucleotides read TGCGCCAGCAGACCAGGACAGGCTAATTCACCCCTCCACTTT. Encoded protein: CASRPGQANSPLHF.

The genes are TRBV5-4 and TRBJ2-7, with no clear D. The CDR3 spans 14 residues. Germline V gene lookup returns CDR1 SGHNT and CDR2 YYREEE (reference sequence). V was cut by 1 base and J by 4 bases, with 12 bases left in between. CDR3 protein: CASSLYSLPYEQYF. The CDR3 nucleotides are TGTGCCAGCAGCTTGTATAGCCTTCCATACGAGCAGTACTTC. Full variable domain (rest looked up from reference TRBV5-4 and TRBJ2-7): ETGVTQSPTHLIKTRGQQVTLRCSSQSGHNTVSWYQQALGQGPQFIFQYYREEENGRGNFPPRFSGLQFPNYSSELNVNALELDDSALYLCASSLYSLPYEQYFGPGTRLTVT.

The V call is TRBV5-5, the J call TRBJ2-2; 7 bases line up with TRBD1. Germline trimming cut 4 bases from V and 2 bases from J; bases unmatched to any gene: 5. This CDR3 spans 15 amino acids. Germline V gene sequence: CDR1 SGHKS, CDR2 YYEKEE (reference sequence). The CDR3 DNA follows: TGTGCCAGCAGCCGGGACAGAGTAAACACCGGGGAGCTGTTTTTT. It yields the protein CASSRDRVNTGELFF. The full variable domain, rest sourced from reference TRBV5-5 and TRBJ2-2, is DAGVTQSPTHLIKTRGQQVTLRCSPISGHKSVSWYQQVLGQGPQFIFQYYEKEERGRGNFPDRFSARQFPNYSSELNVNALLLGDSALYLCASSRDRVNTGELFFGEGSRLTVL.

The chain couples TRBV7-9 to TRBJ2-3; 9 bases map to TRBD2. This CDR3 is 14 amino acids long. Germline V gene data show CDR1 as SEHNR and CDR2 as FQNEAQ (reference sequence). J was trimmed by 9 bases and V by 5 bases; bases with no gene match: 9. CDR3 region: CASSLGAGGRTQYF. For the CDR3, the DNA is TGTGCCAGCAGCCTAGGAGCGGGGGGAAGGACGCAGTATTTT.